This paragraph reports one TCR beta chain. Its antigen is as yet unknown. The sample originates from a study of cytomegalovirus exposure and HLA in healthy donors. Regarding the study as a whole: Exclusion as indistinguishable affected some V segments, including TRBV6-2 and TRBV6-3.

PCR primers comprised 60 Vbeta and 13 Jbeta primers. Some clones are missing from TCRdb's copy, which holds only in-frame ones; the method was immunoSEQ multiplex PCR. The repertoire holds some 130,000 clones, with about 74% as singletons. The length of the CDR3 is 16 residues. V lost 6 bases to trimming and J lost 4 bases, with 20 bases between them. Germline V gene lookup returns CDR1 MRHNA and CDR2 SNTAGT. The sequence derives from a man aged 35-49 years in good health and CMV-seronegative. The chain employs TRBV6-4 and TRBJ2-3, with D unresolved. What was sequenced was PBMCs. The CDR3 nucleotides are TGTGCCAGCAGCCAAGACTCAAGCCCTCTGGCAGATACGCAGTATTTT. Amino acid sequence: CASSQDSSPLADTQYF.